This TCR beta chain was profiled in a study of T-cell reconstitution after alpha-beta-depleted transplantation in children. For TCRbeta, the library was prepared with unique molecular identifiers. Via MiXCR, TCRdb re-called the PCR reads, giving one row per CDR3 protein. The table has tens of thousands of distinct CDR3 sequences, around 53% seen once. This CDR3 has 16 residues. V was cut by 0 bases and J by 2 bases, with 11 bases left in between. Per the germline V gene, CDR1 is SGHRS and CDR2 is YFSETQ. As regards this clonotype: Its antigen is undetermined.

Study-wide findings and caveats: At day 60, the high TCRbeta diversity found in some patients originated from recipient T cells and thymic progenitors that had survived.

The TCR sequence derives from a boy younger than two with SCID, due to receive a stem cell transplant. Source: peripheral blood, taken before TCRalphabeta/CD19-depleted stem cell transplant. The J gene is TRBJ2-2, the V gene TRBV5-1; perhaps TRBD2 as D (7 bases). The CDR3 here is CASSLAGGPNTGELFF. The CDR3 DNA sequence: TGCGCCAGCAGCTTGGCCGGGGGGCCTAACACCGGGGAGCTGTTTTTT.